This T cell receptor beta chain stems from a study of OX40 agonist ivuxolimab in advanced cancers. Study-level background: Ivuxolimab is an agonistic anti-OX40 (CD134) antibody, and patients were treated with it. Patients in the trial were receiving intravenous ivuxolimab every 2 weeks, at doses of 0.01 to 10 mg/kg. Each dose-escalation patient presented with hepatocellular carcinoma, melanoma, renal cell or head and neck cancer.

Some clones are missing from TCRdb's copy, which holds only in-frame ones; the method was immunoSEQ multiplex PCR. The top ten hold roughly a tenth of the sample, which has 25,000 to 30,000 clones, 80% to 95% seen once. Broader study findings: Antigens targeted by the expanded peripheral T cells were not determined.

The CDR3 covers 16 residues. Germline CDR1 SNHLY, CDR2 FYNNEI. Trimming pared 2 bases from V and 3 bases from J, leaving 17 bases between. Concerning this clone itself: The antigen is not known.

The sequence came from an adult with an advanced solid tumor such as melanoma, head and neck, liver or kidney cancer. The rearrangement uses TRBV2 and TRBJ2-7, with D perhaps assigned TRBD1 or TRBD2 (5 bases each). The sequencing used CD4+ or CD8+ T cells sorted from blood, collected in a trial of the OX40 agonist ivuxolimab. The CDR3 DNA is TGTGCCAGCAGTGAAACCCCCGGGGCAGGATTCTACGAGCAGTACTTC. Its translation is CASSETPGAGFYEQYF.